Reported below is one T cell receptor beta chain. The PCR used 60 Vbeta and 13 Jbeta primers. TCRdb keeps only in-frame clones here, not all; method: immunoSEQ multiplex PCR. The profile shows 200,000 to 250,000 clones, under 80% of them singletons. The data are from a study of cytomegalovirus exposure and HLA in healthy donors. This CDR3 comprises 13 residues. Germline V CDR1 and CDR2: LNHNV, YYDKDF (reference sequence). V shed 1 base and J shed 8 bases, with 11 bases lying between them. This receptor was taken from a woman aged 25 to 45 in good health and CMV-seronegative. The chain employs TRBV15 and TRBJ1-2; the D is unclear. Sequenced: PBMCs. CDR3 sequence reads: CATSRGSPGGYTF. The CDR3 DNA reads TGTGCCACCAGCAGAGGGTCTCCGGGGGGCTACACCTTC.